This T cell receptor beta chain comes out of a study of cytomegalovirus exposure and HLA in healthy donors (dated by TCRdb to 2015 to 2018). Turning to the overall study: In an earlier analysis of some 610 of the donors, roughly 300 Gb of sequence data and 90 million to 130 million unique TCR beta sequences from about 180 million T cells were reported. An early release covering approximately 600 HLA-typed donors comprised 300 to 350 gigabases of sequencing data and about 90 million unique TCR sequences. Of the 300 to 400 genotyped donors, roughly 85% fell in the genetic ancestry cluster associated with self-reported Caucasian donors. The study aimed to test whether signatures of past pathogen exposure could be identified by cataloging public T cell receptors. The study used immunosequencing to profile the T cell repertoires of approximately 630 subjects and linked those repertoires to cytomegalovirus serostatus. Besides the first cohort of 550 to 750 subjects, a separate validation cohort made up of 120 different subjects was used. To predict cytomegalovirus infection status, the study brought together high-throughput TCR immunosequencing, statistical association of individual TCRs with disease status, and machine learning. A later analysis re-analyzed previously published TCR beta repertoires from about 600 donors and added high-resolution HLA genotyping to study TCR occurrence patterns. In the later analysis, no new phenotypic data were used to find candidate immune exposures; instead, reliance was placed on TCR beta sequences and their occurrence across donors. An earlier analysis of 587 of the donors used high-throughput TCR beta sequencing to judge whether each TCR beta V gene segment behaved as functional or pseudogenic. Alongside the repertoire data, information on donor age, sex, ethnicity and CMV serostatus was compiled. A later genetic analysis took genome-wide SNP genotypes for about three fifths of the 666 donors and used that subset as a discovery cohort. All discovery cohort repertoires had been generated using a single sequencing platform. HLA typing included class I and class II loci at four-digit resolution. Typing coverage varied by locus: 629-630 donors for A, B, C, DRB1 and DQB1; 522 for DQA1; around 570 for DPA1; fewer than 480 for DPB1. Four to six DR-DQ haplotypes were handled as single units for association and clustering, since linkage in the cohort was strong. Among 300 to 500 genotyped donors of the cohort, an average of about 220,000 unique TCR beta nucleotide sequences was sequenced per donor, of which 15% to 20% were non-productive.

Library preparation used the immunoSEQ multiplex PCR assay. A mixture of 60 forward primers for TCR Vbeta segments and 13 reverse primers for TCR Jbeta segments was used in the multiplex PCR. The CDR3 region of rearranged TCR beta genes was amplified from genomic DNA with a multiplex PCR assay. Amplified TCR beta libraries were sequenced as 87-base-pair reads on the Illumina HiSeq System. The paper's data handling went like this. In a later analysis, tens of millions of unique TCR beta chains were counted across the 500 to 850 repertoires, and roughly 11 million of these chains were shared by at least two donors. To remove PCR and sequencing errors, raw reads were error-corrected and collapsed into unique sequences using a nearest-neighbor algorithm that merged closely related sequences. CDR3 sequences were aligned to IMGT reference sequences to assign V, D and J gene segments. Each retained sequence needed at least a six-nucleotide match to both a V gene segment and a J gene segment. A rearrangement counted as productive if the CDR3 had no stop codons and remained in frame with V and J, and every other rearrangement counted as non-productive. CDR3 was defined by IMGT convention, running from the second conserved V-encoded cysteine to the conserved J-encoded phenylalanine. Sequences without an unambiguous match to a single V gene segment were excluded from the earlier analysis of about 630 of the donors. In an earlier analysis of a few hundred of the donors, a V segment was called functional when productive rearrangements were above 56.7%, and segregating when the standard deviation between donors exceeded 5%. A statistical classification framework was developed to diagnose cytomegalovirus status using the catalog of TCR beta chain sequences. V and J gene assignment, in a later analysis, came from comparing TCR nucleotide sequences with IMGT/GENE-DB human TR gene sequences. Using the TCRdist pipeline, a later analysis assigned CDR3 sequences along with most-parsimonious VDJ recombination scenarios. In a later analysis, every TCR beta chain was defined by the combination of its CDR3 amino acid sequence and its V-gene family, and reads without a unique V-gene family were dropped. A later analysis removed several hundred highly shared, low-generation-probability nucleotide sequences to deal with suspected cross-contamination and a sequencing artifact. In a later analysis, a clonal expansion index for each public chain was calculated from normalized within-repertoire ranks of inferred template counts. In a later analysis, generation probabilities were computed with a VDJ recombination model fitted to out-of-frame rearrangements, and the resulting probabilities were checked against IGoR. A later analysis scored TCR-TCR, TCR-HLA and TCR-CMV co-occurrence with hypergeometric tests, applying a repertoire-size bias correction to TCR pairs. False discovery rates were estimated in a later analysis by permuting HLA or CMV assignments 20 times. In a later analysis, co-occurring TCRs were grouped using DBSCAN, with TCRdist sequence similarity added in when clustering inside HLA-allele-positive subsets. Repertoires with fewer than 30,000 or more than 120,000 public chains were left out of co-occurrence clustering, as were a few repertoires with anomalous nucleotide sharing. Here the immuneACCESS table is served through TCRdb, limited to in-frame sequences with V and J called. Missing clones are a known gap in these copies; in checked studies unresolved V genes cover under half, and the rest lacks a known reason. V, J and clone size derive from that table, while D and trimming were established from the DNA sequence. This sample is represented by 150,000 to 180,000 clones; about 76% of them were singletons. The ten largest clones represent around 7.2% of the sample.

The cohort consisted of 666 healthy bone marrow donors. All cohort members were sampled while nominally healthy, although unrecorded immune exposures were likely present. The donor was CMV seropositive and belonged to the group of 250 to 300 seropositive cohort members. A peripheral blood sample was provided by each donor, and peripheral blood mononuclear cells were used for TCR beta sequencing. The Qiagen DNeasy Blood Extraction Kit was used to extract genomic DNA from the blood cell samples. What the work shows at the level of the full study, not this receptor alone: A later analysis reported that several top co-occurrence clusters appeared linked to parvovirus B19, influenza, CMV and Epstein-Barr virus. The classifier was reported to diagnose cytomegalovirus status with high specificity and sensitivity in both the original and validation cohorts. Because some donors lacked HLA typing at each locus, the association tests relied only on the typed subset. Over 15 rarely observed V segments, including chromosome 9 orphons, were excluded from the earlier analysis of a few hundred of the donors because counts were too low. Linkage disequilibrium might explain the correlated functional status among segregating V segments, but an unknown experimental factor could not be excluded. A further reported finding was that TCR beta sequences accurately predicted the HLA-A and HLA-B alleles for most subjects in the first cohort. In this cohort, only TCR beta chains were sequenced, and detectable features were limited by the absence of alpha or paired-chain data. Sequencing depth was assumed to be roughly uniform across donors in the presence/absence analyses, though that assumption may not hold. In an earlier analysis of around 500 of the donors, most TCR beta V segments appeared in productive rearrangements about 87% or about 30% of the time, broadly matching IMGT annotations. In a later analysis, most CMV-associated TCR beta chains were found to appear HLA-restricted, with HLA associations seemingly driven largely by CMV exposure. In a later analysis, 15,000 to 20,000 TCR beta sequences were associated with specific HLA alleles at a false discovery rate of 0.05. According to the authors, the approach could potentially be generalized to other disease states and immunological phenotypes. When HLA alleles, especially DR and DQ, strongly co-occurred, TCR associations were difficult to assign to individual alleles. Because the 87-base-pair reads could not distinguish some IMGT-functional V segments, including TRBV6-2 and TRBV6-3, those segments were excluded. In a later analysis, the rate of TCR association differed among HLA loci, with DRB1 alleles having the most associated TCRs and HLA-C alleles having the fewest. According to a later genetic analysis, donors in an Asian-associated ancestry cluster had fewer N-insertions in productive TCRs than the approximately 710-donor mean. The only immune exposure information available for the cohort was CMV serostatus. Across donors, most TCR sequences were observed very rarely, whereas some public TCRs were present in many individuals. In a later genetic analysis, a missense DCLRE1C variant was associated with V-gene and J-gene trimming of TCR beta chains, and the association was replicated in an independent cohort. A few of the identified cytomegalovirus-associated TCR beta chains were confirmed in vitro to be specific for cytomegalovirus antigens. The sequencing pipeline was judged likely to have produced a cluster of highly shared sequence variants as a technical artifact. A total of some 180 TCR beta chains were listed by the study as associated with cytomegalovirus. In a later analysis, HLA-associated TCR beta chains were found to be more clonally expanded and to have lower generation probabilities than equally common non-associated chains.

With regard to this clone: There is no known antigen for this receptor. No base quality information exists; no much larger clone differs at one position.

CDR1 SGHKS and CDR2 YYEKEE were looked up in the germline V gene (reference sequence). Deletion took 2 bases off V and 6 bases off J, with a span of 11 bases between the germline ends. The CDR3 runs 13 amino acids, cysteine and phenylalanine included. Left in the record is the CDR3 DNA by itself, 39 bases read in frame from the first base. This receptor was obtained from a man aged 25-45 years in good health and CMV-seropositive. Sequences were obtained from PBMCs. This chain joins TRBV5-5 to TRBJ1-2; tentative D gene TRBD1, with 5 bases matching. The DNA sequence is given as TGTGCCAGCAGCTTTCGGGGGGACGATGGCTACACCTTC. Translated, this is CASSFRGDDGYTF.